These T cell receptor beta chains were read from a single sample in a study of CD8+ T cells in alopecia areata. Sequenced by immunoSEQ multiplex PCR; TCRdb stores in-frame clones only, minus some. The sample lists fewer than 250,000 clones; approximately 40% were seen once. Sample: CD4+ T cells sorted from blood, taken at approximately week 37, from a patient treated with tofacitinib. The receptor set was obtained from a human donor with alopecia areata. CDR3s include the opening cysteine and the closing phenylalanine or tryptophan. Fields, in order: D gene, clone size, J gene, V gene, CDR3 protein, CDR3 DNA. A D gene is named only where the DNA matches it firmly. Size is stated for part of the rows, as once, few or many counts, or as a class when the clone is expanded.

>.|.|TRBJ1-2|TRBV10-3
CAISEGPGYGYTF
TGTGCCATCAGTGAGGGACCCGGCTATGGCTACACCTTC
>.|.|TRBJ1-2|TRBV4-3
CASSQDYSSYGYTF
TGCGCCAGCAGCCAAGATTACAGCAGCTATGGCTACACCTTC
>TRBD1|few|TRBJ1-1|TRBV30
CAWSARDRMNTEAFF
TGTGCCTGGAGTGCACGGGACAGAATGAACACTGAAGCTTTCTTT
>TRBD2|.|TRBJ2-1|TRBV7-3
CASSLTSGTPNEQFF
TGTGCCAGCAGCTTAACGAGCGGGACTCCCAATGAGCAGTTCTTC
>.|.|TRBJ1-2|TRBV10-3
CAISESNPGGGYTF
TGTGCCATCAGTGAGTCGAATCCCGGGGGAGGCTACACCTTC
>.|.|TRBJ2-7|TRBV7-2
CASSPDFSSYEQYF
TGTGCCAGCAGCCCAGACTTTAGCTCCTACGAGCAGTACTTC
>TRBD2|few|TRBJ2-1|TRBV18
CASSPLQNSGTYNEQFF
TGTGCCAGCTCACCACTTCAGAATAGCGGGACCTACAATGAGCAGTTCTTC
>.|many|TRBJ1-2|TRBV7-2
CASSRRIDDYGYTF
TGTGCCAGCAGCAGACGTATAGATGACTATGGCTACACCTTC
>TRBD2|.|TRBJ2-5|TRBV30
CAWAGASGRTQYF
TGTGCCTGGGCTGGGGCCAGCGGGAGGACCCAGTACTTC
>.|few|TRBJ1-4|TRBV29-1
CSVATGTANEKLFF
TGCAGCGTAGCCACCGGGACGGCTAATGAAAAACTGTTTTTT
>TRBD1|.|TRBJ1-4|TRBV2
CASMLQGQGHEKLFF
TGTGCCAGCATGCTCCAGGGACAGGGGCATGAAAAACTGTTTTTT
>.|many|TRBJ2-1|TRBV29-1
CSATPAESEFF
TGCAGCGCAACCCCGGCCGAATCGGAGTTCTTC
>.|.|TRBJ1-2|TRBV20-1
CSARVGRRGHF
TGCAGTGCTAGAGTAGGTAGACGAGGGCACTTC
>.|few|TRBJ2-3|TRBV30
CAGAGPQTDTQYF
TGTGCCGGGGCGGGGCCGCAGACAGATACGCAGTATTTT
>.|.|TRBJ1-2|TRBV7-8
CASSLGGSGGYTF
TGTGCCAGCAGCCTCGGGGGTAGCGGTGGCTACACCTTC
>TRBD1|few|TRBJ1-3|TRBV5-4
CASSFQGQGGNTIYF
TGTGCCAGCAGCTTCCAGGGACAGGGGGGAAACACCATATATTTT
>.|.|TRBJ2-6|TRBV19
CASSIHYSGANVLTF
TGTGCCAGTAGTATCCATTACTCTGGGGCCAACGTCCTGACTTTC
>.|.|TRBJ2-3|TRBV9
CASSVGSAGGTDTQYF
TGTGCCAGCAGCGTAGGTAGCGCCGGGGGCACAGATACGCAGTATTTT
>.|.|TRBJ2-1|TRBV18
CASSFLRDAQYNEQFF
TGTGCCAGCTCCTTCCTCCGGGACGCCCAATACAATGAGCAGTTCTTC
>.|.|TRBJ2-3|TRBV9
CASSETKGQGIVVDTQYF
TGTGCCAGCAGCGAAACAAAGGGGCAGGGGATTGTGGTCGATACGCAGTATTTT
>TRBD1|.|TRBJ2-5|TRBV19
CASSIGDRGVTQYF
TGTGCCAGTAGTATAGGCGACAGGGGAGTGACCCAGTACTTC
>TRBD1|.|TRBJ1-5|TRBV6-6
CASSPGTVNQPQHF
TGTGCCAGCAGCCCCGGGACAGTCAATCAGCCCCAGCATTTT
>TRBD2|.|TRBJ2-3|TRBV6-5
CASKVAGADTQYF
TGTGCCAGCAAGGTAGCGGGAGCGGATACGCAGTATTTT
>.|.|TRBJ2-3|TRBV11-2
CASSLITSTDTQYF
TGTGCCAGCAGCTTAATAACTAGCACAGATACGCAGTATTTT
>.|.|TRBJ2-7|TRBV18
CASSPPDGAVEQYF
TGTGCCAGCTCACCGCCCGATGGGGCTGTCGAGCAGTACTTC
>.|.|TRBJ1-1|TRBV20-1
CSALVDTEAFF
TGCAGTGCTTTGGTTGACACTGAAGCTTTCTTT
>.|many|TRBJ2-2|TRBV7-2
CASSPLASGELFF
TGTGCCAGCAGCCCTCTGGCGTCAGGGGAGCTGTTTTTT
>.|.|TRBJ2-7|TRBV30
CAWQGEDYEQYF
TGTGCCTGGCAGGGAGAGGATTACGAGCAGTACTTC
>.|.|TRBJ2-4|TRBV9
CASSVYQSSVGKSSWSLAKNIQYF
TGTGCCAGCAGCGTATATCAGTCGAGTGTGGGGAAAAGCAGCTGGAGTCTAGCCAAAAACATTCAGTACTTC
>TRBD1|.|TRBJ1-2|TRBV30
CAWIGQGYTHGYTF
TGTGCCTGGATAGGACAGGGATATACTCATGGCTACACCTTC
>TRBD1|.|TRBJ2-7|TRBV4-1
CASSQEGTGDYEQYF
TGCGCCAGCAGCCAAGAAGGGACAGGGGACTACGAGCAGTACTTC
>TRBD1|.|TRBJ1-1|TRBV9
CASSELRAGGASEAFF
TGTGCCAGCAGCGAACTCCGTGCAGGGGGCGCATCGGAAGCTTTCTTT
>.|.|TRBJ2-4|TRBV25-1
CASKSRGNIQYF
TGTGCCAGCAAGAGTCGGGGAAACATTCAGTACTTC
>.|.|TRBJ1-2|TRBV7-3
CASSSGGGDSYTF
TGTGCCAGCAGCTCGGGCGGCGGGGATAGCTACACCTTC
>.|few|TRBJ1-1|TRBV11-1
CASSTEGSMNTEAFF
TGTGCCAGCAGCACAGAAGGGAGTATGAACACTGAAGCTTTCTTT
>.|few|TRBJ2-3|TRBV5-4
CASSGSGSGRDRTQYF
TGTGCCAGCAGCGGGTCGGGGAGCGGGCGGGACCGTACGCAGTATTTT
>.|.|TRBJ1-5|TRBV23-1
CASSQPRGVNQPQHF
TGCGCCAGCAGTCAACCCAGGGGAGTCAATCAGCCCCAGCATTTT
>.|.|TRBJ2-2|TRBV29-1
CSATADTGELFF
TGCAGCGCGACAGCGGACACCGGGGAGCTGTTTTTT
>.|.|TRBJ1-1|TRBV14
CASSDRLNTEAFF
TGTGCCAGCAGCGACAGGTTGAACACTGAAGCTTTCTTT
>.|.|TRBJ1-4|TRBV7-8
CASSPPGRANEKLFF
TGTGCCAGCAGCCCGCCAGGGAGGGCTAATGAAAAACTGTTTTTT
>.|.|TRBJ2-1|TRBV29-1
CSAQGRGEYNEQFF
TGCAGCGCCCAGGGGAGGGGGGAATACAATGAGCAGTTCTTC
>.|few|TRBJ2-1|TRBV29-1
CSFHRDPYNEQFF
TGCAGCTTCCACAGGGACCCCTACAATGAGCAGTTCTTC
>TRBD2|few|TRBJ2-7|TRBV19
CASGRGSFSSYEQYF
TGTGCCAGCGGGAGGGGCAGCTTTAGCTCCTACGAGCAGTACTTC
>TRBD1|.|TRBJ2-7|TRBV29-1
CSARTGGSYEQYF
TGCAGCGCCCGGACAGGTGGCTCCTACGAGCAGTACTTC
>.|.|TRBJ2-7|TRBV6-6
CASSYGASETKQYF
TGTGCCAGCAGTTACGGGGCCAGTGAGACGAAGCAGTACTTC
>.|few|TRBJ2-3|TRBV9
CASSEAGTQYF
TGTGCCAGCAGTGAGGCAGGAACGCAGTATTTT
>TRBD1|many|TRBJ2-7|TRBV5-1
CASSLARQGNEQYF
TGCGCCAGCAGCTTGGCGAGACAGGGGAACGAGCAGTACTTC
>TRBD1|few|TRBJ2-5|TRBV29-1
CSVLRTGGKETQYF
TGCAGCGTCCTCCGGACAGGGGGGAAGGAGACCCAGTACTTC
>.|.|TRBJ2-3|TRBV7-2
CASILGGLTDTQYF
TGTGCCAGCATCCTAGGGGGGCTCACAGATACGCAGTATTTT
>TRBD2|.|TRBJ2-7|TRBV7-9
CASSLEGLAAREQYF
TGTGCCAGCAGCTTGGAGGGACTAGCGGCTCGCGAGCAGTACTTC
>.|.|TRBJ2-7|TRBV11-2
CASSSRSYEQYF
TGTGCCAGCAGCTCGAGATCCTACGAGCAGTACTTC
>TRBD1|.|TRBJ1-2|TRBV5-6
CASSFPGQGIGYTF
TGTGCCAGCAGCTTTCCGGGACAGGGAATTGGCTACACCTTC
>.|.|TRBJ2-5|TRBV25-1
CASRITGGETQYF
TGTGCCAGCAGAATAACAGGTGGAGAGACCCAGTACTTC
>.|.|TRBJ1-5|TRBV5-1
CASSLGQVQPQHF
TGCGCCAGCAGCTTGGGACAGGTTCAGCCCCAGCATTTT
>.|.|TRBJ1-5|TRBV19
CASSKGPSADQPQHF
TGTGCCAGCTCGAAGGGGCCCTCTGCGGATCAGCCCCAGCATTTT